What follows are 31 T cell receptor beta chains derived from one specimen sequenced in a study of T cells in Graves' hyperthyroidism and ophthalmopathy (dated by TCRdb to the late 2010s). Preparation of the library involved multiplex PCR. Sequencing used an Illumina HiSeq 2000. Amplification of TCR beta CDR3 regions was carried out from RNA transcripts. The first round of RT-PCR for the TCR CDR3 was performed with the HTBI primer set and the Qiagen OneStep RT-PCR kit. Using fastp trimming at Q25 and MiXCR clonotype assembly, TCRdb reanalyzed the public sequencing data and kept in-frame beta chains. Rows with a matching CDR3 protein are joined into one entry that keeps the most common DNA and genes. This sample gives some 500,000 distinct CDR3 sequences in total; around 16% of them show up just once. The leading ten clones occupy 25% to 30% of the sample. Sequenced: blood. The origin of the receptors is a woman aged 25 to 39 with Graves' ophthalmopathy.

Note on this clonotype: Relative to the germline gene, one junction end is altered; a read error may explain this. The CDR3 here is CASSRGEPISHNEQFF. The CDR3 DNA is TGTGCCAGCAGCCGAGGGGAACCAATCTCCCACAATGAGCAGTTCTTC. The chain couples TRBV27 to TRBJ2-1, with D perhaps assigned TRBD1 or TRBD2 (5 bases each). This CDR3 contains 16 residues. CDR1 is MNHEY, CDR2 SMNVEV, per germline (reference sequence).

J is TRBJ2-3 and V is TRBV5-1, with D perhaps TRBD2 (5 bases). Germline CDR1 reads SGHRS; CDR2 reads YFSETQ. The CDR3 totals 13 residues. Trimming removed 4 bases at V and 3 bases at J, with 9 bases between. CDR3 coding DNA: TGCGCCAGCAGCACCGGGGATACAGATACGCAGTATTTT. It encodes CASSTGDTDTQYF.

The chain carries TRBV4-3 and TRBJ2-5; D gene uncertain. V was clipped by 0 bases and J by 5 bases, with 13 bases between them. Germline values: CDR1 LGHNA, CDR2 YSLEER. The CDR3 extends over 15 amino acids. CDR3 sequence reads: CASSQEAVTGETQYF. Here the CDR3 DNA reads TGCGCCAGCAGCCAAGAGGCCGTAACCGGGGAGACCCAGTACTTC.

This clonotype was observed at least ten times. This chain joins TRBV20-1 and TRBJ2-6; 8 bases are a match to TRBD1. The CDR3 consists of 18 residues. V gave up 0 bases and J gave up 0 bases; unmatched junction bases: 7. Germline assignment: CDR1 DFQATT and CDR2 SNEGSKA (reference sequence). In DNA, the CDR3 is TGCAGTGCTAGAGATCAGAGGGACAGGCTCTCTGGGGCCAACGTCCTGACTTTC. The encoded protein is CSARDQRDRLSGANVLTF.

This clonotype was recorded at least ten times. This chain links TRBV6-6 with TRBJ2-5, with 10 bases identical to TRBD1. The CDR3 extends over 14 amino acids. Germline trimming cut 2 bases from V and 5 bases from J; bases unmatched to any gene: 2. The germline gives CDR1 MNHNY, CDR2 SVGAGI (reference sequence). CDR3 loop: CASSYGTGAETQYF. CDR3 coding DNA: TGTGCCAGCAGTTACGGGACAGGGGCGGAGACCCAGTACTTC.

In this sample, this clonotype turned up many times. The gene calls are TRBV12-3 or TRBV12-4 and TRBJ2-1, with 13 bases matching TRBD2. With V trimmed by 5 bases and J by 7 bases, 8 bases remained unmatched. The CDR3 has 16 amino acids. The CDR3 DNA follows: TGTGCCAGCAGTCCCGGGCCGGGACTAGCGGGAAATGAGCAGTTCTTC. This encodes CASSPGPGLAGNEQFF.

This clonotype was counted only a few times. The chain employs TRBV24-1 and TRBJ2-7, with D possibly matching TRBD2 (6 bases). The CDR3 is 14 residues long. Germline CDR1 KGHDR, CDR2 SFDVKD. V was clipped by 9 bases and J by 1 base, with 15 bases between them. CDR3 nucleotide sequence: TGTGCCACCTCTCAGGGAGGACGGTCCTACGAGCAGTACTTC. This gives the protein CATSQGGRSYEQYF.

This clonotype was seen a few times. The rearrangement uses TRBV9 and TRBJ2-1; D uncertain. Trimming pared 3 bases from V and 0 bases from J, leaving 10 bases between. The CDR3 sequence is 15 residues long. Germline V gene data show CDR1 as SGDLS and CDR2 as YYNGEE. CDR3 sequence reads: CASSATASSYNEQFF. CDR3 bases: TGTGCCAGCAGCGCCACGGCGAGCTCCTACAATGAGCAGTTCTTC.

The V gene is TRBV27, the J gene TRBJ1-6; D remains ambiguous. This CDR3 spans 17 amino acids. The germline V gene encodes CDR1 MNHEY and CDR2 SMNVEV (reference sequence). With 2 bases removed from V and 7 bases from J, the gap between germline ends came to 18 bases. DNA of the CDR3: TGTGCCAGCAGTTTACAAGCGATGGGCAGGTCCAATTCACCCCTCCACTTT. This encodes CASSLQAMGRSNSPLHF.

This clonotype was detected ten times or more. V usage is TRBV4-3 and J usage is TRBJ1-6, with no clear D. Trimming left V 0 bases short and J 14 bases short, with 17 bases between. This CDR3 spans 15 amino acids. The germline V gene encodes CDR1 LGHNA and CDR2 YSLEER. Here the CDR3 reads CASSQDGMQSGSLHF. CDR3 DNA sequence: TGCGCCAGCAGCCAAGATGGTATGCAGTCTGGGTCCCTCCACTTT.

This clonotype showed up many times. The V gene is TRBV19, the J gene TRBJ1-1; 11 bases are a match to TRBD1. J lost 4 bases, V lost 5 bases, and 6 bases had no gene match. CDR3 length: 15 residues. Per germline, CDR1 LNHDA and CDR2 SQIVND (reference sequence). DNA of the CDR3: TGTGCCAGTAGTTTCACCGGGACAGGGGGCACTGAAGCTTTCTTT. As protein: CASSFTGTGGTEAFF.

This clonotype was detected many times. V usage is TRBV5-1 and J usage is TRBJ2-7, with no clear D. Germline CDR1 and CDR2: SGHRS and YFSETQ. This CDR3 is built from 14 residues. V lost 0 bases, J lost 3 bases, and 10 bases lay in between. The DNA of the CDR3 is TGCGCCAGCAGCTTGGTCGCAGGATTCTACGAGCAGTACTTC. Encoded protein: CASSLVAGFYEQYF.

In its sample, this clonotype was seen a few times. This chain uses TRBV7-8 with TRBJ1-5; TRBD1 aligns across 7 bases. The CDR3 spans 14 residues. CDR1 and CDR2 from the germline V gene are SGHVS and FQNEAQ. The ends lost 5 bases at V and 6 bases at J; junction bases unmatched: 7. CDR3 coding DNA: TGTGCCAGCAGCCCCGGACAGGACGGTCAGCCCCAGCATTTT. This sequence encodes CASSPGQDGQPQHF.

This clonotype was seen at least ten times. The chain employs TRBV2 and TRBJ1-5; D unclear. Germline V gene lookup returns CDR1 SNHLY and CDR2 FYNNEI. The CDR3 loop spans 15 amino acids. With 6 bases removed from V and 0 bases from J, the gap between germline ends came to 12 bases. DNA for the CDR3: TGTGCCAGCAGCGTTGACAAACTTAGCAATCAGCCCCAGCATTTT. The encoded protein is CASSVDKLSNQPQHF.

This clonotype came up a few times. The rearrangement links TRBV7-2 to TRBJ2-1, with D perhaps TRBD1 or TRBD2 (6 bases each). The CDR3 contains 16 residues. Trimming cost V 7 bases and J 5 bases, with 21 bases left between them. Germline V gene lookup returns CDR1 SGHTA and CDR2 FQGNSA. CDR3 in DNA: TGTGCCAGCATCCCACAAAGGGGGGACTTTCACAATGAGCAGTTCTTC. It translates to CASIPQRGDFHNEQFF.

This clonotype was seen only a few times. V is TRBV20-1 and J is TRBJ2-7, with 13 bases matching TRBD2. The CDR3 spans 17 residues. Germline values: CDR1 DFQATT, CDR2 SNEGSKA (reference sequence). Losses at the gene ends were 5 bases for V and 0 bases for J; bases not matched to a gene: 10. The DNA for the CDR3 is TGCAGTGCTCAGGGACTAGCGGGACCTAGGAACTCCTACGAGCAGTACTTC. It codes for CSAQGLAGPRNSYEQYF.

This clonotype was counted many times. This rearrangement joins TRBV27 to TRBJ2-2; D not certain. Trimming left V 6 bases short and J 0 bases short, with 8 bases between. CDR3 length: 14 amino acids. The V gene's germline CDR1 is MNHEY and CDR2 SMNVEV (reference sequence). CDR3 protein: CASSPYTNTGELFF. The CDR3 DNA sequence: TGTGCCAGCAGCCCTTATACGAACACCGGGGAGCTGTTTTTT.

The chain has TRBV18 and TRBJ2-3; D tentatively reads TRBD1 or TRBD2 (6 bases each). Trimming stripped 1 base from V and 2 bases from J, with 22 bases between. The germline V gene has CDR1 KGHSH and CDR2 LQKENI. The CDR3 totals 19 residues. Here the CDR3 reads CASSPLRTAASENTDTQYF. The CDR3 DNA is TGTGCCAGCTCACCACTACGGACAGCTGCTAGCGAGAACACAGATACGCAGTATTTT. Variable domain in full (rest from reference TRBV18 and TRBJ2-3): NAGVMQNPRHLVRRRGQEARLRCSPMKGHSHVYWYRQLPEEGLKFMVYLQKENIIDESGMPKERFSAEFPKEGPSILRIQQVVRGDSAAYFCASSPLRTAASENTDTQYFGPGTRLTVL.

The chain is built from TRBV19 and TRBJ2-2; D unclear. This CDR3 has 14 residues. Trimming pared 3 bases from V and 3 bases from J, leaving 8 bases between. Per the germline V gene, CDR1 is LNHDA and CDR2 is SQIVND (reference sequence). This chain's CDR3 is CASSIDSDTGELFF. Written as DNA, the CDR3 is TGTGCCAGTAGTATTGACTCAGACACCGGGGAGCTGTTTTTT.

This clonotype was seen repeatedly, ten times or more. The chain joins TRBV5-1 to TRBJ2-7; D remains unclear. This CDR3 is built from 13 residues. In germline, CDR1 is SGHRS, CDR2 YFSETQ. V lost 0 bases and J 3 bases, leaving 7 bases between the germline ends. CDR3 residues: CASSLAGRYEQYF. The CDR3 nucleotides read TGCGCCAGCAGCTTGGCCGGTCGCTACGAGCAGTACTTC.

In its sample, this clonotype was seen many times. The chain combines TRBV7-8 with TRBJ2-7; 9 bases align to TRBD1. V dropped 5 bases and J dropped 3; count of bases not matched to a gene: 8. The V gene's germline CDR1 is SGHVS and CDR2 FQNEAQ. This CDR3 contains 15 residues. This CDR3 is CASSLTGQGNYEQYF. Here the CDR3 DNA reads TGTGCCAGCAGCCTTACGGGACAGGGCAACTACGAGCAGTACTTC.

Regarding this clonotype: One end of the junction varies from germline; a read error may be responsible. J is TRBJ2-5 and V is TRBV5-1; 11 bases align to TRBD2. In germline, CDR1 is SGHRS, CDR2 YFSETQ. The CDR3 contains 16 residues. The CDR3 is CASSSGLAGPKETQCF. The CDR3 DNA reads as TGCGCCAGCAGCTCCGGACTAGCGGGCCCTAAAGAGACCCAGTGCTTC.

This clonotype was found many times. Here the CDR3 DNA reads TGCAGTGCTATATTTGGGAAAGAGACCCAGTACTTC. Translation: CSAIFGKETQYF. The rearrangement links TRBV20-1 to TRBJ2-5; no firm D call. Germline CDR1 reads DFQATT; CDR2 reads SNEGSKA (reference sequence). This CDR3 comprises 12 residues. The V gene lost 4 bases and the J gene lost 3 bases, with 9 bases spanning the gap.

This clonotype has more than one count but fewer than ten. The V gene is TRBV24-1, the J gene TRBJ1-5, with D unclear. V was cut by 10 bases and J by 6 bases, with 12 bases left in between. The CDR3 contains 12 residues. CDR1 is KGHDR and CDR2 is SFDVKD in the germline V gene. CDR3 coding DNA: TGTGCCACAATGATGCGGACTCAGCCCCAGCATTTT. Amino acid sequence: CATMMRTQPQHF.

This clonotype showed up many times. This sequence joins TRBV12-3 or TRBV12-4 and TRBJ1-1; D unclear. CDR3 length: 12 amino acids. Between the trimmed V and J ends, which lost 6 bases and 0 bases, there was a span of 5 bases. This CDR3 reads CASRGMNTEAFF. CDR3 DNA sequence: TGTGCCAGCAGGGGAATGAACACTGAAGCTTTCTTT.

This clonotype was recorded a few times. V and J are TRBV11-3 and TRBJ1-1; TRBD1 is a possible D gene (5 bases). CDR1 and CDR2 from the germline V gene are SGHNT and YENEEA. The CDR3 totals 13 residues. Trimming shortened V by 2 bases and J by 4 bases, and 8 bases separated the two germline ends. The CDR3 DNA sequence: TGTGCCAGCAGCTTATATAGGGGCACTGAAGCTTTCTTT. Protein product: CASSLYRGTEAFF.

This clonotype was counted only a few times. V and J are TRBV19 and TRBJ1-1; no reliable D call. Germline CDR1 LNHDA, CDR2 SQIVND (reference sequence). The CDR3 has 14 amino acids. With 2 bases removed from V and 1 base from J, the gap between germline ends came to 8 bases. CDR3 nucleotide sequence: TGTGCCAGTAGTATAATTACAGCGAACACTGAAGCTTTCTTT. Residues: CASSIITANTEAFF.

The chain combines TRBV2 with TRBJ2-7; TRBD2 agrees at 10 bases. In germline, CDR1 is SNHLY, CDR2 FYNNEI. Losses at the gene ends were 6 bases for V and 2 bases for J; bases not matched to a gene: 4. The CDR3 spans 14 residues. The CDR3 spells CASSTSGITYEQYF. Here the CDR3 DNA reads TGTGCCAGCAGCACTAGCGGGATAACCTACGAGCAGTACTTC. Filled out from reference TRBV2 and TRBJ2-7, the complete variable domain reads EPEVTQTPSHQVTQMGQEVILRCVPISNHLYFYWYRQILGQKVEFLVSFYNNEISEKSEIFDDQFSVERPDGSNFTLKIRSTKLEDSAMYFCASSTSGITYEQYFGPGTRLTVT.

The chain is built from TRBV11-1 and TRBJ1-5; D is ambiguous. Per germline, CDR1 SGHAT and CDR2 FQDESV (reference sequence). The CDR3 totals 13 residues. Deletions cut 2 bases from V and 7 bases from J, with 9 bases between. This CDR3 reads CASSLSQGQPQHF. The CDR3 region has the DNA TGTGCCAGCAGCTTATCTCAAGGACAGCCCCAGCATTTT. The whole variable domain, remainder taken from reference TRBV11-1 and TRBJ1-5, is EAEVAQSPRYKITEKSQAVAFWCDPISGHATLYWYRQILGQGPELLVQFQDESVVDDSQLPKDRFSAERLKGVDSTLKIQPAELGDSAMYLCASSLSQGQPQHFGDGTRLSIL.

This clonotype was seen only a few times. The rearrangement links TRBV19 to TRBJ1-5; no definite D call. In germline, CDR1 is LNHDA, CDR2 SQIVND (reference sequence). CDR3 length: 16 amino acids. V was pared by 7 bases and J by 3 bases, with 19 bases between. CDR3: CASKPRPYGVNQPQHF. In DNA, the CDR3 is TGTGCCAGTAAGCCTAGGCCCTATGGGGTCAATCAGCCCCAGCATTTT.

This clonotype showed up many times. V is TRBV12-3 or TRBV12-4 and J is TRBJ2-4; D is possibly TRBD1 or TRBD2 (5 bases each). CDR3 length: 14 amino acids. Trimming cost V 7 bases and J 6 bases, with 16 bases left between them. The CDR3 protein is CASTYSGQGNIQYF. The CDR3 DNA sequence: TGTGCCAGCACTTACAGCGGCCAGGGAAACATTCAGTACTTC.